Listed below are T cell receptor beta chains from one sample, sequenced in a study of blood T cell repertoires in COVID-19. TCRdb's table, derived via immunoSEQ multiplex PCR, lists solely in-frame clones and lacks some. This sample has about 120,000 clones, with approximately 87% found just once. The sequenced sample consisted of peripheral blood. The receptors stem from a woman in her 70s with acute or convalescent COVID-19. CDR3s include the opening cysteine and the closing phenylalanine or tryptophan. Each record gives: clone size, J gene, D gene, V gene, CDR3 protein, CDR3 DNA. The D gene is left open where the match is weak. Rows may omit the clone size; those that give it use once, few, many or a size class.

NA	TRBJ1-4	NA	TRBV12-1	CASSQHRGGTNEKLFF	TGTGCCAGCAGCCAACACAGGGGCGGAACTAATGAAAAACTGTTTTTT
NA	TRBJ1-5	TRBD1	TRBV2	CASSEGQGEYQPQHF	TGTGCCAGCAGTGAGGGACAGGGGGAGTATCAGCCCCAGCATTTT
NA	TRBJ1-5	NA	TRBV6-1	CASSEGGNQPQHF	TGTGCCAGCAGTGAGGGGGGAAATCAGCCCCAGCATTTT
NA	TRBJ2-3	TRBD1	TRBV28	CASSRRQGKGPDTQYF	TGTGCCAGCAGTCGCCGACAGGGAAAAGGCCCAGATACGCAGTATTTT
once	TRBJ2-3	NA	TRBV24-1	CATSETQAAGFDTQYF	TGTGCCACCAGTGAAACACAAGCCGCGGGGTTTGATACGCAGTATTTT
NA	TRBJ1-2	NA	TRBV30	CAWSPNSGYGYTF	TGTGCCTGGAGCCCGAACAGTGGCTATGGCTACACCTTC
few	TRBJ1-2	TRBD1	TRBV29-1	CSGAEGQGNYGYTF	TGCAGCGGTGCGGAGGGACAGGGGAACTATGGCTACACCTTC
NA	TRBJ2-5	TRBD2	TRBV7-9	CASSLDSGAAGETQYF	TGTGCCAGCAGCTTAGACAGCGGGGCCGCGGGAGAGACCCAGTACTTC
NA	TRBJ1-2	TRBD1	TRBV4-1	CASSQGTGLGYTF	TGCGCCAGCAGCCAAGGGACAGGGCTTGGCTACACCTTC
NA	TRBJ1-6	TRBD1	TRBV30	CALGYRGPSPLHF	TGTGCCCTCGGGTACAGGGGGCCTTCACCCCTCCACTTT